The rows below give T cell receptor beta chains drawn from one sample of a study of cytomegalovirus exposure and HLA in healthy donors. TCRdb keeps only in-frame clones here, not all; method: immunoSEQ multiplex PCR. This table has about 220,000 clones, around four fifths appearing once. Sequenced input: PBMCs. The origin of the receptors is a woman in her 30s in good health and CMV-seropositive. The CDR3 runs from the conserved cysteine through the conserved F or W. D genes are given only for firm matches. Clone size is shown for a subset of rows, as once, few, many or a class of expanded clone.

v_gene,abundance,d_gene,j_gene,CDR3aa,CDR3nt
TRBV30,.,.,TRBJ2-2,CAWSAQGWGELFF,TGTGCCTGGAGTGCTCAGGGGTGGGGGGAGCTGTTTTTT
TRBV5-1,few,TRBD1,TRBJ2-7,CASSSGQGFLEQYF,TGCGCCAGCAGCTCGGGACAGGGCTTCCTCGAGCAGTACTTC
TRBV7-2,.,.,TRBJ2-7,CASSPEGVSYEQYF,TGTGCCAGCAGCCCCGAAGGGGTCTCCTACGAGCAGTACTTC
TRBV29-1,.,.,TRBJ2-7,CSVAIEVGQYF,TGCAGCGTCGCTATAGAGGTCGGGCAGTACTTC
TRBV6-5,.,.,TRBJ2-7,CASSSVYEQYF,TGTGCCAGCAGTTCGGTCTACGAGCAGTACTTC
TRBV4-2,.,.,TRBJ2-7,CASSQGIGDSSYEQYF,TGTGCCAGCAGCCAAGGTATAGGAGACAGCTCCTACGAGCAGTACTTC
TRBV6-5,.,.,TRBJ2-7,CASSYLRFYEQYF,TGTGCCAGCAGTTACCTAAGGTTTTACGAGCAGTACTTC
TRBV7-3,.,.,TRBJ2-1,CASSLAGSNYNEQFF,TGTGCCAGCAGCTTGGCCGGGAGCAACTACAATGAGCAGTTCTTC
TRBV4-1,.,.,TRBJ1-1,CASSQERGATEAFF,TGCGCCAGCAGCCAAGAACGGGGGGCCACTGAAGCTTTCTTT
TRBV28,.,.,TRBJ2-7,CASTGRNSYEQYF,TGTGCCAGCACGGGACGGAACTCCTACGAGCAGTACTTC
TRBV30,once,.,TRBJ2-7,CAWDSGTYEQYF,TGTGCCTGGGATTCGGGGACCTACGAGCAGTACTTC
TRBV19,.,.,TRBJ2-3,CASSRVFTDTQYF,TGTGCCAGTAGCAGGGTGTTCACAGATACGCAGTATTTT
TRBV2,many,.,TRBJ1-2,CASSEYQEIYGYTF,TGTGCCAGCAGTGAGTATCAGGAGATCTATGGCTACACCTTC
TRBV18,few,.,TRBJ2-2,CASSPAITHGELFF,TGTGCCAGCTCACCAGCTATCACCCACGGGGAGCTGTTTTTT
TRBV6-5,.,.,TRBJ2-7,CASRRGILDEQYF,TGTGCCAGCAGGAGAGGGATTTTGGACGAGCAGTACTTC
TRBV28,.,TRBD1,TRBJ1-2,CASSPVDRGNYGYTF,TGTGCCAGCAGCCCGGTGGACAGGGGGAACTATGGCTACACCTTC
TRBV6-1,.,TRBD1,TRBJ2-5,CASSLRGLGETQYF,TGTGCCAGCAGTCTCAGGGGGCTGGGGGAGACCCAGTACTTC